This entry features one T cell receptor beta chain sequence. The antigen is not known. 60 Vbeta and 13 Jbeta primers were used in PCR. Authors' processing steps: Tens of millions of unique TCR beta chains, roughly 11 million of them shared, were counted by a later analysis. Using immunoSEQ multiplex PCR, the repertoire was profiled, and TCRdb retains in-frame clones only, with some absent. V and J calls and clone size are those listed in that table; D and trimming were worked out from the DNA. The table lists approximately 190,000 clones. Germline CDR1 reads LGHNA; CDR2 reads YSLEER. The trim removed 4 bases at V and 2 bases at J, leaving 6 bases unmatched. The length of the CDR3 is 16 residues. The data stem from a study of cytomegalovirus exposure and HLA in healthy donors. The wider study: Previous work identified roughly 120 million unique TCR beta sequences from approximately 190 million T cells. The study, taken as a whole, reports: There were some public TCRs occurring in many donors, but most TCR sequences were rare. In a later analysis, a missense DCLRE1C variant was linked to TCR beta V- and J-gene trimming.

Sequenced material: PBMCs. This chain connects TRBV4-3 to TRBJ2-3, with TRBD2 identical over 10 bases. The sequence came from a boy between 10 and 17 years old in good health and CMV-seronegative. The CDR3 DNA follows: TGCGCCAGCAGCCCCAGCGGGGGGGATCCCACAGATACGCAGTATTTT. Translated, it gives CASSPSGGDPTDTQYF.